The present T cell receptor beta chain was sequenced within a study of T cell changes during pregnancy in multiple sclerosis. Sequenced by immunoSEQ multiplex PCR; TCRdb stores in-frame clones only, minus some. Counted here are more than 70,000 clones, about nine tenths occurring once; the ten biggest clones make up about 1.7%. The CDR3 sequence is 17 residues long. With 3 bases clipped from V and 1 base from J, the junction kept 3 bases outside the gene matches. Per germline, CDR1 LNHNV and CDR2 YYDKDF (reference sequence). This chain joins TRBV15 and TRBJ1-6; 10 bases fit TRBD1. Source: peripheral blood, taken after pregnancy. This TCR came from a female donor in good health, enrolled as a control in a pregnancy study. CDR3 loop: CATSSRDRGSYNSPLHF. The DNA for the CDR3 is TGTGCCACCAGCAGCCGGGACAGGGGTTCCTATAATTCACCCCTCCACTTT.